The 10 T cell receptor beta chains below were found in one sample sequenced in a study of control samples from healthy donors and cancer patients. TCRdb's copy holds only in-frame clones and misses some; the assay was immunoSEQ multiplex PCR. The sample yields about 190,000 clones, approximately 91% seen once. Sequenced: blood. Receptors originate from a man aged 25-45 years in good health.

This chain connects TRBV9 to TRBJ2-3; D uncertain. The CDR3 is 14 amino acids. CDR1 SGDLS and CDR2 YYNGEE come from the germline V gene. Trimming removed 3 bases at V and 1 base at J, with 9 bases between. In DNA form, the CDR3 reads TGTGCCAGCAGCGCCCGAGAGGGCACAGATACGCAGTATTTT. This translates into CASSAREGTDTQYF.

The chain uses TRBV9 and TRBJ1-4; TRBD1 is a possible D gene (5 bases). Trimming stripped 3 bases from V and 3 bases from J, with 18 bases between. The length of the CDR3 is 17 residues. The V gene's germline CDR1 is SGDLS and CDR2 YYNGEE. The DNA for the CDR3 is TGTGCCAGCAGCGGAAGAATGGGGGGTGGACCTAATGAAAAACTGTTTTTT. Amino acid sequence: CASSGRMGGGPNEKLFF.

V is TRBV6-1 and J is TRBJ1-2; D unclear. Germline loops: CDR1 MNHNS, CDR2 SASEGT. The CDR3 length is 14 residues. V shed 0 bases and J shed 7 bases, with 12 bases lying between them. The DNA for the CDR3 is TGTGCCAGCAGTGAAGCCGTCCCAGGCGCTGGCTACACCTTC. Residues: CASSEAVPGAGYTF.

This clone was seen just once. The chain employs TRBV19 and TRBJ2-3, with D possibly TRBD2 on 7 matching bases. Germline V lookup: CDR1 LNHDA, CDR2 SQIVND (reference sequence). The CDR3 length is 15 residues. V was pared by 7 bases and J by 3 bases, with 17 bases between. CDR3 amino acids: CASTLQGGGTDTQYF. The CDR3 DNA sequence: TGTGCCAGTACTCTCCAAGGGGGGGGGACAGATACGCAGTATTTT.

The chain carries TRBV5-1 and TRBJ2-7; D gene ambiguous. Germline CDR1 and CDR2: SGHRS and YFSETQ. V lost 0 bases to trimming and J lost 7 bases, with 8 bases between them. This CDR3 has 12 amino acids. The DNA for the CDR3 is TGCGCCAGCAGCTTGGCCAGACAAGAGCAGTACTTC. It is translated as CASSLARQEQYF.

The chain links TRBV24-1 to TRBJ1-2; D not certain. The CDR3 has 12 amino acids. CDR1 and CDR2 (germline): KGHDR, SFDVKD. Trimming pared 9 bases from V and 1 base from J, leaving 8 bases between. The CDR3 loop reads CATGDHNYGYTF. The CDR3 DNA reads TGTGCCACCGGAGACCATAACTATGGCTACACCTTC.

The chain couples TRBV10-3 to TRBJ2-7, with 9 bases aligning to TRBD2. CDR1 ENHRY and CDR2 SYGVKD come from the germline V gene. CDR3 length: 16 amino acids. V gave up 0 bases and J gave up 6 bases; unmatched junction bases: 9. The CDR3 DNA sequence: TGTGCCATCAGTGAGTCAGCGGGGGGTACCGACGCCGAGCAGTACTTC. Protein sequence: CAISESAGGTDAEQYF.

The rearrangement uses TRBV5-1 and TRBJ1-4; no reliable D call. Germline CDR1 SGHRS, CDR2 YFSETQ. The V end was cut by 2 bases, the J end by 3 bases, with 8 bases between. This CDR3 has 14 amino acids. This CDR3 is CASSFLGPNEKLFF. In DNA form, the CDR3 reads TGCGCCAGCAGCTTCCTCGGACCTAATGAAAAACTGTTTTTT.

The V and J genes are TRBV29-1 and TRBJ2-7; a possible D gene is TRBD2 (5 bases). V lost 6 bases to trimming and J lost 0 bases, with 6 bases between them. Germline loops: CDR1 SQVTM, CDR2 ANQGSEA. This CDR3 is 11 amino acids long. For the CDR3, the DNA is TGCAGCGTGGGGAGCTCCTACGAGCAGTACTTC. This encodes CSVGSSYEQYF.

The genes are TRBV6-5 and TRBJ1-1, with D possibly matching TRBD1 (5 bases). The CDR3 consists of 15 residues. V lost 5 bases and J lost 1, with 14 bases in between. The germline V gene encodes CDR1 MNHEY and CDR2 SVGAGI. The CDR3 region is CASSISGAANTEAFF. The CDR3 DNA reads as TGTGCCAGCAGTATTAGTGGGGCAGCGAACACTGAAGCTTTCTTT.